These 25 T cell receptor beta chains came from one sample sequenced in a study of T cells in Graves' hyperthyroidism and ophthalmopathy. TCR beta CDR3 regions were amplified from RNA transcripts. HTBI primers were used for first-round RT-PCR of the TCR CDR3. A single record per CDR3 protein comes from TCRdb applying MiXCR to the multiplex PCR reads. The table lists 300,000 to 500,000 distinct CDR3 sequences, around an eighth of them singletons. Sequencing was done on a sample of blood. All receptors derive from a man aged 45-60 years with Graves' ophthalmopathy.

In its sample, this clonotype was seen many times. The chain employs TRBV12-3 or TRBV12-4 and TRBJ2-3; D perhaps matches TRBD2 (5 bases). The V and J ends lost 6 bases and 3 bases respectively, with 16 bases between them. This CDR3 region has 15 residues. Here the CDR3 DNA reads TGTGCCAGCAGGCTTGCCGGGGTAGGAACAGATACGCAGTATTTT. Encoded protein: CASRLAGVGTDTQYF.

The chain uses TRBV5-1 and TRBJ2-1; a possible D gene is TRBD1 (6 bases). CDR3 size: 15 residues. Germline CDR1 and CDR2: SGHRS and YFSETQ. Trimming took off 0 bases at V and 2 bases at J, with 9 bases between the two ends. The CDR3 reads CASSLEGQTYNEQFF. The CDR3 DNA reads TGCGCCAGCAGCTTGGAAGGACAGACCTACAATGAGCAGTTCTTC.

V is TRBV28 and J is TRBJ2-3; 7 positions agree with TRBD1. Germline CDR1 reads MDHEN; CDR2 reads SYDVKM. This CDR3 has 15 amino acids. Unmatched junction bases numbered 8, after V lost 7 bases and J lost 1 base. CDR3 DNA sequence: TGTGCCAGCACTACCAACAGGGGTGGCACAGATACGCAGTATTTT. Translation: CASTTNRGGTDTQYF.

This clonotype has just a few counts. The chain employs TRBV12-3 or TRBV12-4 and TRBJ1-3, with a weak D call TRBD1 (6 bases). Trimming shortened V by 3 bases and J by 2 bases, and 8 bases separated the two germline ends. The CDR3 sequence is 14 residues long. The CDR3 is CASSFAGAGNTIYF. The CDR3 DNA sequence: TGTGCCAGCAGTTTTGCAGGGGCTGGAAACACCATATATTTT.

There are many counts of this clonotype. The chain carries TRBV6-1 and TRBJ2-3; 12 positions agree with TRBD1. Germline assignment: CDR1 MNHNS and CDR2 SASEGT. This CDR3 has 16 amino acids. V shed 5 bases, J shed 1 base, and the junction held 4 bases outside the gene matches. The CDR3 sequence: CASSQGTGGRTDTQYF. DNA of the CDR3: TGTGCCAGCAGTCAAGGGACAGGGGGCCGCACAGATACGCAGTATTTT.

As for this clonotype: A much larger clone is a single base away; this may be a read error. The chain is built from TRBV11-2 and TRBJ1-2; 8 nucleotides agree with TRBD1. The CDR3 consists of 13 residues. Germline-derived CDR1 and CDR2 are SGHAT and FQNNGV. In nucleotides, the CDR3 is TGTGCCAGCAACCAAGACAGGGGCTATGGCCACACCTTC. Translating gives CASNQDRGYGHTF.

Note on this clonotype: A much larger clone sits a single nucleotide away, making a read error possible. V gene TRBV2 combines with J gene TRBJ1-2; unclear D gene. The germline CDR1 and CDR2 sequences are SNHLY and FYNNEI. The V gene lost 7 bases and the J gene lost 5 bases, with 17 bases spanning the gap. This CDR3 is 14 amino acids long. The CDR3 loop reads CASNGHIGSYGYTF. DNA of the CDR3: TGTGCCAGCAATGGTCACATCGGGTCATATGGCTACACCTTC.

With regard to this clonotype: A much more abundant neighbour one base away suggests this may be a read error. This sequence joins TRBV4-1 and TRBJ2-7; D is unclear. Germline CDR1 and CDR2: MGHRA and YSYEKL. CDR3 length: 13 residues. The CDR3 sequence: CASGQVHAYEQYF. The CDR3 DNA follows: TGCGCCAGCGGCCAAGTTCACGCCTACGAGCAGTACTTC.

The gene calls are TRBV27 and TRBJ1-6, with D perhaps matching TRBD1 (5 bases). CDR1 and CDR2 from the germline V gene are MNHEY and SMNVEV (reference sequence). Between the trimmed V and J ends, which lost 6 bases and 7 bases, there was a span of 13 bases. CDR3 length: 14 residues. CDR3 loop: CASSPLGGNSPLHF. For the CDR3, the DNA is TGTGCCAGCAGCCCGCTGGGGGGGAATTCACCCCTCCACTTT.

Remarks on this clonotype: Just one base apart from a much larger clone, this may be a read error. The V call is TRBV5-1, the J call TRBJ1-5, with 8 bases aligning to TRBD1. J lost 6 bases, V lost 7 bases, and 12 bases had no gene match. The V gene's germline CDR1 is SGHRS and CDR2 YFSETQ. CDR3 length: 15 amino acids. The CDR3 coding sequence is TGCGCCAGCGGCCCTGGACAGGGCGGGGGTCAGCCCCAGCATTTT. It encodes CASGPGQGGGQPQHF. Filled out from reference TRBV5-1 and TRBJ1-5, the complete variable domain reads KAGVTQTPRYLIKTRGQQVTLSCSPISGHRSVSWYQQTPGQGLQFLFEYFSETQRNKGNFPGRFSGRQFSNSRSEMNVSTLELGDSALYLCASGPGQGGGQPQHFGDGTRLSIL.

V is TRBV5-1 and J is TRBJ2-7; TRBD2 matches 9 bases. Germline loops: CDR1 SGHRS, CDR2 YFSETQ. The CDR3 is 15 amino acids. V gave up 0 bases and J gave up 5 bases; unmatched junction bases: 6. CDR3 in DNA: TGCGCCAGCAGCTTGGTAGCGGGAGCCCCCAACGAGCAGTACTTC. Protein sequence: CASSLVAGAPNEQYF.

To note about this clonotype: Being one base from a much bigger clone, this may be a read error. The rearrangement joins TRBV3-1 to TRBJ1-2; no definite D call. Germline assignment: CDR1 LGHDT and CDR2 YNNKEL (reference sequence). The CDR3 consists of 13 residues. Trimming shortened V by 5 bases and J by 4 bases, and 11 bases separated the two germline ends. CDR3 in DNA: TGTGCCAGCAGCGAGGACGGCAGCTATGGCTACACCTTC. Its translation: CASSEDGSYGYTF.

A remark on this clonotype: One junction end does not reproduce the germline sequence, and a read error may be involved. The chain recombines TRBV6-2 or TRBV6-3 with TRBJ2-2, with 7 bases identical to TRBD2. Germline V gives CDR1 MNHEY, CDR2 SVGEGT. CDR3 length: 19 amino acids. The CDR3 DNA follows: TGTGCCAGCAGTCCCAATTCTCATCCCGGGAGGAGGAACGCCGGGGAGCTGTTTTTT. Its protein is CASSPNSHPGRRNAGELFF.

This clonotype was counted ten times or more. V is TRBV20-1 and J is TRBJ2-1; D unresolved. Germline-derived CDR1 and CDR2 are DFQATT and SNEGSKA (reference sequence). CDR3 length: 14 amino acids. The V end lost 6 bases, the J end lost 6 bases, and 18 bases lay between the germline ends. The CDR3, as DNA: TGCAGTGCCTCACGTAGTCCATTTGGCAATGAGCAGTTCTTC. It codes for CSASRSPFGNEQFF.

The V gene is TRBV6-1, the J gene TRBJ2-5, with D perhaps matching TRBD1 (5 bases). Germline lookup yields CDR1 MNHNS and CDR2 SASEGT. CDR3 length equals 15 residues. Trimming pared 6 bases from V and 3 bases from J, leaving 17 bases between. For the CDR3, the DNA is TGTGCCAGCAGAAAAGGGATGGGGCGTGAAGAGACCCAGTACTTC. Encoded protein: CASRKGMGREETQYF.

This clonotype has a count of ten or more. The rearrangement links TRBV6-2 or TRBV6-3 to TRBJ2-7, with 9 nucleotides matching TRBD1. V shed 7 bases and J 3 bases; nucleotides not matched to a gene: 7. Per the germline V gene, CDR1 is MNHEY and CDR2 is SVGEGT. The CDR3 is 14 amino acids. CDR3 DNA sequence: TGTGCCAGCATTGTGAGGGACAGGGACTACGAGCAGTACTTC. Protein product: CASIVRDRDYEQYF.

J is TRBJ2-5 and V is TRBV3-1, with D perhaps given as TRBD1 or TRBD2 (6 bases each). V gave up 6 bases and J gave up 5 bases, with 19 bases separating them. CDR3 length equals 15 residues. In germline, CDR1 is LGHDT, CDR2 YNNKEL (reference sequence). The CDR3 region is CASSSEWGAHETQYF. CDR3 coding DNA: TGTGCCAGCAGTTCCGAGTGGGGGGCTCATGAGACCCAGTACTTC.

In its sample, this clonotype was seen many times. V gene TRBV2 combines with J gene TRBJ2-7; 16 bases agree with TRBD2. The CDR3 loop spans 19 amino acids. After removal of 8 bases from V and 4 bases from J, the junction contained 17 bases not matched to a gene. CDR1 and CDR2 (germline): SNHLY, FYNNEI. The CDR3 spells CASAESGTSGRALGYEQYF. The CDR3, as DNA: TGTGCCAGCGCCGAGTCTGGGACTAGCGGGAGGGCGCTGGGGTACGAGCAGTACTTC.

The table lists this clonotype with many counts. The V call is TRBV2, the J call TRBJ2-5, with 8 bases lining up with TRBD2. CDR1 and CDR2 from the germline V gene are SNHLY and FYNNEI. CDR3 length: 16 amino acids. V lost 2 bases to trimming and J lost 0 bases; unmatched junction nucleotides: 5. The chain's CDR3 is CASSEQRGTYQETQYF. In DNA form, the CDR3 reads TGTGCCAGCAGTGAACAGCGGGGGACGTACCAAGAGACCCAGTACTTC.

The CDR3 DNA sequence: TGTGCCAGCAGAAAAGATAGCACAGATACGCAGTATTTT. This sequence encodes CASRKDSTDTQYF. The rearrangement joins TRBV6-1 to TRBJ2-3; no clear D. The V gene lost 6 bases and the J gene lost 0 bases, with 7 bases spanning the gap. Germline V CDR1 and CDR2: MNHNS, SASEGT. This CDR3 is 13 amino acids long.

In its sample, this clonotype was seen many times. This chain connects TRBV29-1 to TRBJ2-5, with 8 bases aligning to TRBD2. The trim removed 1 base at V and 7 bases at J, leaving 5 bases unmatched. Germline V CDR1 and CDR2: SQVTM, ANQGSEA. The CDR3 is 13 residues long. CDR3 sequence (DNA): TGCAGCGTTGAAGTTAGCGGGATGGGGACCCAGTACTTC. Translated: CSVEVSGMGTQYF.

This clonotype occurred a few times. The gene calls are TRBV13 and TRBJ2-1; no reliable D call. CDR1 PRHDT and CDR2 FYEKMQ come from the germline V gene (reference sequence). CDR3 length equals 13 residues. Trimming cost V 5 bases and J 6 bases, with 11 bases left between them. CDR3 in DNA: TGTGCCAGCAGCCCGGCGCCATTCAATGAGCAGTTCTTC. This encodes CASSPAPFNEQFF.

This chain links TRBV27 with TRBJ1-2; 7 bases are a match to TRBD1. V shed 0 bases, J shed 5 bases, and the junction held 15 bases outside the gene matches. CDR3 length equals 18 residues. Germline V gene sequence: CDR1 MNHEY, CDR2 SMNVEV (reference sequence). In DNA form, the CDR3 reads TGTGCCAGCAGTTTATCGACAACAGGGGCCAGGGGGTTATATGGCTACACCTTC. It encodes CASSLSTTGARGLYGYTF.

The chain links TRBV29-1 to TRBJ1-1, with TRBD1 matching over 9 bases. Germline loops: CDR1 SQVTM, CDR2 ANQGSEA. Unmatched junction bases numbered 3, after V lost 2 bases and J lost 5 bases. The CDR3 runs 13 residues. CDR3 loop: CSVETGQGTEAFF. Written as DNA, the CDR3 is TGCAGCGTTGAAACGGGACAGGGTACTGAAGCTTTCTTT. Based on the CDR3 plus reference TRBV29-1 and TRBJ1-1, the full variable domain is SAVISQKPSRDICQRGTSLTIQCQVDSQVTMMFWYRQQPGQSLTLIATANQGSEATYESGFVIDKFPISRPNLTFSTLTVSNMSPEDSSIYLCSVETGQGTEAFFGQGTRLTVV.

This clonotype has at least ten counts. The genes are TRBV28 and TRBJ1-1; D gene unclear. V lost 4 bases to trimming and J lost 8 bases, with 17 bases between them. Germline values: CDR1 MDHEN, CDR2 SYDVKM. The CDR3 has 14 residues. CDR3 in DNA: TGTGCCAGCAGTTCACAAGTGCGGGTTGACGAAGCTTTCTTT. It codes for CASSSQVRVDEAFF.